Following are 12 T cell receptor beta chains from one sample sequenced in a study of control samples from healthy donors and cancer patients. Only in-frame clones appear in the TCRdb table, and some are missing; sequencing was by immunoSEQ multiplex PCR. The repertoire consists of 99,000 or so clones, with approximately 82% occurring once and the leading ten covering 2% to 2.5%. Material: blood. All receptors come from a man in his 60s in good health.

The genes are TRBV3-1 (or the pseudogene TRBV3-2) and TRBJ2-3; the match to TRBD2 covers 8 bases. CDR1 LGHDT and CDR2 YNNKEL come from the germline V gene (reference sequence). After removal of 4 bases from V and 1 base from J, the junction contained 10 bases not matched to a gene. CDR3 length: 17 residues. The CDR3 loop is CASSPTVMRGGTDTQYF. The CDR3 nucleotides read TGTGCCAGCAGCCCTACCGTGATGCGGGGGGGCACAGATACGCAGTATTTT.

The chain uses TRBV20-1 and TRBJ1-2; 8 bases line up with TRBD1. The V gene's germline CDR1 is DFQATT and CDR2 SNEGSKA (reference sequence). The CDR3 runs 13 residues. Unmatched junction bases numbered 2, after V lost 3 bases and J lost 2 bases. The CDR3 bases are TGCAGTGCTAGTCAGGGGGCGAACTATGGCTACACCTTC. It specifies CSASQGANYGYTF.

A remark on this clone: One end of the junction does not line up with germline, which may come from a read error. Other DNA sequences in the same sample also yield this CDR3. The V and J genes are TRBV11-2 and TRBJ2-7; 11 bases agree with TRBD2. The CDR3 is 14 residues long. Looked up from germline, CDR1 is SGHAT and CDR2 is FQNNGV. The CDR3 loop is CASSLGLAGYEQYF. DNA of the CDR3: TGTGCCAGCAGCTTAGGACTAGCGGGGTACGAACAGTACTTC.

The chain links TRBV7-9 to TRBJ1-1, with D unresolved. The germline V gene has CDR1 SEHNR and CDR2 FQNEAQ (reference sequence). CDR3 size: 15 residues. Between the trimmed V and J ends, which lost 1 base and 7 bases, there was a span of 16 bases. CDR3 in DNA: TGTGCCAGCAGCTTAGTGCAGGACTTTAGTCTTGAAGCTTTCTTT. This sequence encodes CASSLVQDFSLEAFF. Full variable domain (remainder filled in from reference TRBV7-9 and TRBJ1-1): DTGVSQNPRHKITKRGQNVTFRCDPISEHNRLYWYRQTLGQGPEFLTYFQNEAQLEKSRLLSDRFSAERPKGSFSTLEIQRTEQGDSAMYLCASSLVQDFSLEAFFGQGTRLTVV.

The V gene is TRBV25-1, the J gene TRBJ1-5; D gene unclear. V dropped 5 bases and J dropped 2 bases, with 7 bases sitting between them. Germline CDR1 reads MGHDK; CDR2 reads SYGVNS. The CDR3 sequence is 13 residues long. CDR3 in amino acids: CASSPTGNQPQHF. CDR3 bases: TGTGCCAGCAGTCCCACAGGCAATCAGCCCCAGCATTTT. Combining the CDR3 with reference TRBV25-1 and TRBJ1-5 gives the whole variable domain EADIYQTPRYLVIGTGKKITLECSQTMGHDKMYWYQQDPGMELHLIHYSYGVNSTEKGDLSSESTVSRIRTEHFPLTLESARPSHTSQYLCASSPTGNQPQHFGDGTRLSIL.

V is TRBV28 and J is TRBJ1-2; D is possibly TRBD1 (6 bases). CDR1 MDHEN and CDR2 SYDVKM come from the germline V gene. This CDR3 has 11 amino acids. CDR3 DNA sequence: TGTGCGGCCGGGCTGGGGGCTGGCTACACCTTC. Translated: CAAGLGAGYTF.

The CDR3 DNA reads as TGTGCCAGCAGCTTAGCGCTAGTCCGCACAGATACGCAGTATTTT. Protein sequence: CASSLALVRTDTQYF. The chain combines TRBV7-2 with TRBJ2-3; no firm D call. V lost 0 bases to trimming and J lost 1 base, with 8 bases between them. Germline V gene data show CDR1 as SGHTA and CDR2 as FQGNSA. This CDR3 has 15 amino acids.

The V and J genes are TRBV5-1 and TRBJ2-7; 8 nucleotides agree with TRBD2. J lost 6 bases, V lost 6 bases, and 11 bases had no gene match. The CDR3 consists of 14 residues. Germline CDR1 is SGHRS and CDR2 is YFSETQ. This CDR3 is CASNLGTSSGEQYF. The CDR3 DNA follows: TGCGCCAGCAACCTCGGGACTAGTAGCGGCGAGCAGTACTTC.

This sequence joins TRBV23-1 and TRBJ2-7; D ambiguous. TRBV23-1 is an ORF for which the function is uncertain. Trimming removed 11 bases from V and 6 bases from J, with 23 bases in between. This CDR3 has 14 amino acids. CDR3 in amino acids: CALLDLSGPREQYF. The DNA of the CDR3 is TGCGCCCTCCTGGATCTGTCAGGCCCTCGCGAGCAGTACTTC.

The V gene is TRBV5-1, the J gene TRBJ1-2; TRBD1 matches at 8 bases. This CDR3 comprises 14 residues. Unmatched junction bases numbered 5, after V lost 4 bases and J lost 3 bases. Germline loops: CDR1 SGHRS, CDR2 YFSETQ. CDR3 in DNA: TGCGCCAGCAGCAGGGACAGGATTGACTATGGCTACACCTTC. Protein sequence: CASSRDRIDYGYTF. The variable domain in full, with the rest retrieved from reference TRBV5-1 and TRBJ1-2, is KAGVTQTPRYLIKTRGQQVTLSCSPISGHRSVSWYQQTPGQGLQFLFEYFSETQRNKGNFPGRFSGRQFSNSRSEMNVSTLELGDSALYLCASSRDRIDYGYTFGSGTRLTVV.

The gene calls are TRBV7-2 and TRBJ2-7; TRBD1 matches at 8 bases. The CDR3 consists of 15 residues. The germline gives CDR1 SGHTA, CDR2 FQGNSA. The junction had 6 bases not matched to a gene; V was cut back by 5 bases and J by 0 bases. CDR3 amino acids: CASSVDRGLSYEQYF. In DNA, the CDR3 is TGTGCCAGCAGCGTTGACAGGGGCCTCTCCTACGAGCAGTACTTC.

This sequence joins TRBV30 and TRBJ2-7; tentative D call: TRBD1 (6 bases). V dropped 3 bases and J dropped 5 bases, with 8 bases sitting between them. In germline, CDR1 is GTSNPN, CDR2 SVGIG (reference sequence). The CDR3 has 11 amino acids. CDR3 in amino acids: CAWSPGDEQYF. CDR3 DNA: TGTGCCTGGAGCCCAGGGGACGAGCAGTACTTC.